This paragraph reports one T cell receptor (beta chain). What it binds is unknown. CDR3 length: 13 residues. The germline V gene encodes CDR1 SGHTA and CDR2 FQGNSA. V was cut by 0 bases and J by 8 bases, with 10 bases left in between. Assay used: immunoSEQ multiplex PCR; TCRdb lists only in-frame clones, some missing. The data contain about 140,000 clones, approximately 80% of them singletons. The data were taken from a study of cytotoxic CD8 clonotypes in ibrutinib-treated CLL. Study as a whole: Response was recorded as partial in 24 patients and complete in 2; at median around 70 months, approximately 15 remained remitted and approximately 12 had progressed. Timing of response sample collection was a median roughly twelve months after treatment start, with a range of 6 to 36.

Study results and limitations: Baseline levels were approached again at progression, after clonality had risen at ibrutinib response.

The sequenced sample was PBMCs, obtained after 12 months of ibrutinib treatment. The chain carries TRBV7-2 and TRBJ1-2; D gene uncertain. The receptor comes from a human donor with chronic lymphocytic leukemia. CDR3: CASSLALKDGYTF. CDR3 coding DNA: TGTGCCAGCAGCTTAGCGCTGAAGGACGGCTACACCTTC.